This is a list of T cell receptor beta chains from one sample in a study of T cell changes during pregnancy in multiple sclerosis. Data came from immunoSEQ multiplex PCR; TCRdb stores just in-frame clones and leaves some out. The profile shows 55,000 to 75,000 clones, approximately 90% of them singletons. The starting material was peripheral blood, obtained in the third trimester of pregnancy. The source of these receptors is a female donor in good health, enrolled as a control in a pregnancy study. The CDR3 runs from the conserved cysteine through the conserved F or W. D genes are given only for firm matches. Only some rows state a clone size, as once, few, many or a class for expanded clones.

D: TRBD1
V: TRBV4-3
size: NA
J: TRBJ2-7
DNA: TGCGCCAGCAGCCAGGACAGGGCCGCTGGAGAGCAGTACTTC
CDR3: CASSQDRAAGEQYF

D: TRBD1
V: TRBV7-8
size: NA
J: TRBJ2-7
DNA: TGTGCCAGCAGCTTATTACAGGGGGCCTACGAGCAGTACTTC
CDR3: CASSLLQGAYEQYF

D: TRBD1
V: TRBV6-1
size: NA
J: TRBJ2-7
DNA: TGTGCCAGCAGTGATTTGGGACAGGGGGTGTACGAGCAGTACTTC
CDR3: CASSDLGQGVYEQYF

D: TRBD2
V: TRBV7-3
size: NA
J: TRBJ2-1
DNA: TGTGCCAGCAGCCCGTGGACTAGCGGGGGGGCAAATGAGCAGTTCTTC
CDR3: CASSPWTSGGANEQFF

D: NA
V: TRBV7-9
size: NA
J: TRBJ2-7
DNA: TGTGCCAGCAGCTTCCAGGGGGGCGGTGACGAGCAGTACTTC
CDR3: CASSFQGGGDEQYF

D: TRBD1
V: TRBV5-1
size: NA
J: TRBJ2-7
DNA: TGCGCCAGCAGCTTGGTTGTGACAGGGACCCACGAGCAGTACTTC
CDR3: CASSLVVTGTHEQYF

D: NA
V: TRBV28
size: NA
J: TRBJ2-1
DNA: TGTGCCAGCAGTCAGAGGCATGAGCAGTTCTTC
CDR3: CASSQRHEQFF

D: TRBD1
V: TRBV6-4
size: NA
J: TRBJ2-5
DNA: TGTGCCAGCAGTGACCCCAATCCATCGGACAGGCAAGAGACCCAGTACTTC
CDR3: CASSDPNPSDRQETQYF

D: NA
V: TRBV11-2
size: NA
J: TRBJ1-3
DNA: TGTGCCAGCAGCTTAGTGATGGGGCGCGGTGGAAACACCATATATTTT
CDR3: CASSLVMGRGGNTIYF

D: NA
V: TRBV6-6
size: NA
J: TRBJ1-6
DNA: TGTGCCAGCAGTCATACAACGAGGGATAATTCACCCCTCCACTTT
CDR3: CASSHTTRDNSPLHF

D: NA
V: TRBV7-2
size: NA
J: TRBJ1-4
DNA: TGTGCCAGCAGTGCTCAGGCATTAAGGGAAAAACTGTTTTTT
CDR3: CASSAQALREKLFF

D: TRBD2
V: TRBV5-4
size: NA
J: TRBJ2-1
DNA: TGTGCCAGCAGCTTTGGACTAGCGGGGGGGAATGAGCAGTTCTTC
CDR3: CASSFGLAGGNEQFF

D: NA
V: TRBV2
size: NA
J: TRBJ1-5
DNA: TGTGCCAGCAGTGAAGCAAACCGACAGGAACAGCATTTT
CDR3: CASSEANRQEQHF

D: TRBD1
V: TRBV5-1
size: once
J: TRBJ1-1
DNA: TGCGCCAGCAGCTTGGACCGGACAGGGGGTCCAGACACTGAAGCTTTCTTT
CDR3: CASSLDRTGGPDTEAFF

D: NA
V: TRBV7-9
size: NA
J: TRBJ2-5
DNA: TGTGCCAGCAGCTTTCCCGGAGGGCTGCAAGAGACCCAGTACTTC
CDR3: CASSFPGGLQETQYF

D: TRBD1
V: TRBV7-9
size: NA
J: TRBJ2-2
DNA: TGTGCCAGCAGCCAGCAAGAAGGGGGCAGGACCGGGGAGCTGTTTTTT
CDR3: CASSQQEGGRTGELFF

D: NA
V: TRBV10-3
size: NA
J: TRBJ1-1
DNA: TGTGCCATCAGTGAGACAGACAGGACGAACACTGAAGCTTTCTTT
CDR3: CAISETDRTNTEAFF

D: NA
V: TRBV7-2
size: NA
J: TRBJ2-2
DNA: TGTGCCAGCAGCACAGGACCCGGGGAGCTGTTTTTT
CDR3: CASSTGPGELFF

D: TRBD1
V: TRBV6-5
size: NA
J: TRBJ2-2
DNA: TGTGCCAGCAGACCGGGACAGGCGAACACCGGGGAGCTGTTTTTT
CDR3: CASRPGQANTGELFF

D: TRBD2
V: TRBV7-6
size: NA
J: TRBJ2-1
DNA: TGTGCCAGCAGCTTGCCAGCGGGGGGGCGGGGCCTTTACAATGAGCAGTTCTTC
CDR3: CASSLPAGGRGLYNEQFF

D: TRBD1
V: TRBV4-2
size: NA
J: TRBJ1-5
DNA: TGTGCCAGCAGCCAAAATCCCTCCGGGACAGGGCAGCATCAGCCCCAGCATTTT
CDR3: CASSQNPSGTGQHQPQHF

D: TRBD2
V: TRBV6-4
size: once
J: TRBJ2-6
DNA: TGTGCCAGCAGTCCTGGCGGGGGGGCTGGGGCCAACGTCCTGACTTTC
CDR3: CASSPGGGAGANVLTF